This passage covers 17 T cell receptor beta chains from one sample sequenced in a study of patients with pleural tuberculosis. Using its own MiXCR run on the reads, TCRdb lists one record per CDR3 protein. This sample yields around 50,000 distinct CDR3 sequences, of which 5.5% to 8% are seen a single time; 15% to 20% belongs to the top ten. The origin of the receptors is a human donor with pleural tuberculosis.

This clonotype was seen many times. This chain links TRBV6-2 or TRBV6-3 with TRBJ2-5, with 8 bases identical to TRBD2. The CDR3 is 16 residues long. V lost 0 bases and J lost 3; bases outside the gene matches: 6. In germline, CDR1 is MNHEY, CDR2 SVGEGT. The CDR3 protein is CASSYSREEMKETQYF. The CDR3 DNA follows: TGTGCCAGCAGTTACTCGCGGGAGGAAATGAAAGAGACCCAGTACTTC.

In this sample, this clonotype turned up many times. CDR3 in amino acids: CASSYSRGIEPQHF. CDR3 DNA: TGTGCCAGCAGTTACTCGAGAGGTATCGAGCCCCAGCATTTT. The chain links TRBV6-2 or TRBV6-3 to TRBJ1-5, with D hard to call. The CDR3 spans 14 residues. V lost 0 bases and J lost 8, with 11 bases in between. Germline V CDR1 and CDR2: MNHEY, SVGEGT.

This clonotype was picked up a small number of times. The chain uses TRBV2 and TRBJ2-7; 7 nucleotides line up with TRBD1. After removal of 5 bases from V and 0 bases from J, the junction contained 7 bases not matched to a gene. The CDR3 consists of 15 residues. The germline V gene encodes CDR1 SNHLY and CDR2 FYNNEI. CDR3 nucleotide sequence: TGTGCCAGCAGTCCCGGACAGGCGATCTCCTACGAGCAGTACTTC. Translating it yields CASSPGQAISYEQYF.

This clonotype was detected many times. This chain connects TRBV20-1 to TRBJ2-7, with D possibly matching TRBD2 (5 bases). The V end was cut by 6 bases, the J end by 3 bases, with 9 bases between. CDR3 length: 11 amino acids. The germline V gene encodes CDR1 DFQATT and CDR2 SNEGSKA (reference sequence). The CDR3 is CSAPTSYEQYF. The CDR3 coding sequence is TGCAGTGCCCCAACTAGCTACGAGCAGTACTTC.

In the case of this clonotype: Given a much more abundant clone one base away, this may be a read error. The chain uses TRBV7-2 and TRBJ2-1; D is ambiguous. The CDR3 consists of 11 residues. V shed 7 bases and J shed 5 bases, with 6 bases lying between them. The V gene's germline CDR1 is SGHTA and CDR2 FQGNSA. The CDR3 is CASTRDNEQFF. CDR3 sequence (DNA): TGTGCCAGCACGAGAGACAATGAGCAGTTCTTC.

This clonotype was detected ten times or more. V is TRBV27 and J is TRBJ2-3; D assignment may be TRBD1 or TRBD2 (5 bases each). CDR1 MNHEY and CDR2 SMNVEV come from the germline V gene (reference sequence). V was shortened by 0 bases and J by 4 bases, with 8 bases between the two germline ends. The CDR3 is 14 amino acids. CDR3 nucleotides: TGTGCCAGCAGTTTATCTGTGGGGGCAGATACGCAGTATTTT. As protein: CASSLSVGADTQYF.

This clonotype was observed at least ten times. V usage is TRBV2 and J usage is TRBJ1-1; 7 bases match TRBD1. Per the germline V gene, CDR1 is SNHLY and CDR2 is FYNNEI. J lost 0 bases, V lost 6 bases, and 4 bases had no gene match. The length of the CDR3 is 14 residues. In nucleotides, the CDR3 is TGTGCCAGCAGGAGGGGACAGATGAACACTGAAGCTTTCTTT. Protein product: CASRRGQMNTEAFF.

This clonotype was picked up many times. The rearrangement uses TRBV6-1 and TRBJ1-1, with 7 bases lining up with TRBD1. The germline V gene has CDR1 MNHNS and CDR2 SASEGT. The CDR3 spans 13 residues. The trim removed 6 bases at V and 6 bases at J, leaving 7 bases unmatched. The CDR3 loop reads CASRLGQIAEAFF. CDR3 in DNA: TGTGCCAGCAGACTGGGACAGATCGCTGAAGCTTTCTTT.

This clonotype was counted at least ten times. The V gene is TRBV6-2 or TRBV6-3, the J gene TRBJ1-5, with D unclear. V was cut by 7 bases and J by 3 bases, with 10 bases left in between. Per the germline V gene, CDR1 is MNHEY and CDR2 is SVGEGT. The CDR3 runs 13 residues. The CDR3 is CASTRVVNQPQHF. In nucleotides, the CDR3 is TGTGCCAGCACACGCGTAGTCAATCAGCCCCAGCATTTT.

This clonotype was counted many times. This sequence joins TRBV20-1 and TRBJ2-5; D might be TRBD1 (6 bases). V was clipped by 3 bases and J by 4 bases, with 18 bases between them. CDR1 DFQATT and CDR2 SNEGSKA come from the germline V gene (reference sequence). This CDR3 has 15 amino acids. The DNA of the CDR3 is TGCAGTGCTAGGTCCGAACAGGGTAGGCGAGAGACCCAGTACTTC. It is translated as CSARSEQGRRETQYF.

The genes are TRBV12-3 or TRBV12-4 and TRBJ2-2; TRBD2 matches 9 bases. Trimming removed 2 bases from V and 6 bases from J; junction bases left unmatched: 1. The CDR3 loop spans 14 amino acids. CDR3 loop: CASSLKREAGELFF. For the CDR3, the DNA is TGTGCCAGCAGTTTAAAGCGGGAGGCCGGGGAGCTGTTTTTT.

This clonotype was detected ten times or more. CDR3: CASSLWGGGAFF. DNA of the CDR3: TGTGCCAGCAGTTTATGGGGAGGCGGAGCTTTCTTT. The chain uses TRBV12-3 or TRBV12-4 and TRBJ1-1; D call uncertain. This CDR3 has 12 amino acids. Trimming cost V 2 bases and J 10 bases, with 11 bases left between them.

This clonotype was recorded at least ten times. The chain recombines TRBV2 with TRBJ1-4; D unresolved. Trimming took off 8 bases at V and 12 bases at J, with 25 bases between the two ends. Germline V gene lookup returns CDR1 SNHLY and CDR2 FYNNEI. CDR3 length: 15 residues. CDR3 loop: CASRMWQNEMMELFF. DNA for the CDR3: TGTGCCAGCCGAATGTGGCAGAATGAAATGATGGAACTGTTTTTT.

This clonotype was seen many times. The V and J genes are TRBV11-2 and TRBJ1-3; 8 bases fit TRBD1. Unmatched junction bases numbered 7, after V lost 5 bases and J lost 4 bases. The CDR3 is 15 residues long. Germline assignment: CDR1 SGHAT and CDR2 FQNNGV. CDR3 bases: TGTGCCAGCAGCCCAGGACAGGGTTTGGGAAACACCATATATTTT. Protein product: CASSPGQGLGNTIYF.

This clonotype was seen repeatedly, ten times or more. The CDR3 DNA is TGTGCCAGCAGTTACTCGGGGGACTGGGATGAGCAGTTCTTC. It encodes CASSYSGDWDEQFF. This chain connects TRBV6-2 or TRBV6-3 to TRBJ2-1, with a possible D match to TRBD2 (6 bases). The V gene's germline CDR1 is MNHEY and CDR2 SVGEGT. The V gene lost 0 bases and the J gene lost 8 bases, with 11 bases spanning the gap. The CDR3 runs to 14 residues.

This rearrangement joins TRBV11-1 to TRBJ2-5; 7 bases are a match to TRBD2. V was pared by 7 bases and J by 3 bases, with 8 bases of the junction left unmatched. Germline CDR1 is SGHAT and CDR2 is FQDESV (reference sequence). The CDR3 runs 14 residues. The CDR3 protein is CASTLAGVKETQYF. The DNA of the CDR3 is TGTGCCAGCACTTTGGCGGGAGTGAAAGAGACCCAGTACTTC.

Ten or more counts support this clonotype. The rearrangement joins TRBV2 to TRBJ2-3, with unresolved D. V dropped 5 bases and J dropped 5 bases, with 8 bases sitting between them. Per the germline V gene, CDR1 is SNHLY and CDR2 is FYNNEI. The CDR3 sequence is 12 residues long. Written as DNA, the CDR3 is TGTGCCAGCAGTAAAGAGATAGATACGCAGTATTTT. Translation: CASSKEIDTQYF. The full variable domain, completed using reference TRBV2 and TRBJ2-3, is EPEVTQTPSHQVTQMGQEVILRCVPISNHLYFYWYRQILGQKVEFLVSFYNNEISEKSEIFDDQFSVERPDGSNFTLKIRSTKLEDSAMYFCASSKEIDTQYFGPGTRLTVL.